These T cell receptor beta chains were read from a single sample in a study of blood T cells in healthy people across ages. TCRdb processed the 5' RACE reads anew with MiXCR; each CDR3 protein has one entry. This table has some 760,000 distinct CDR3 sequences, 20% to 25% appearing once. These data were likewise used in another study, on T cells of mothers and their children.

Material: blood. All receptors derive from a boy younger than 18 in good health. Both conserved end residues are trimmed from each CDR3.

len: 13
j_gene: TRBJ1-5
v_gene: TRBV19
CDR3aa: ASRRPFGSNQPQH

len: 15
j_gene: TRBJ2-5
v_gene: TRBV6-5
CDR3aa: ASSSPFGRGVQETQY

len: 12
j_gene: TRBJ2-1
v_gene: TRBV20-1
CDR3aa: SARDSGVFNEQF

len: 11
j_gene: TRBJ2-1
v_gene: TRBV29-1
CDR3aa: SVAGTGGGEQF

len: 12
j_gene: TRBJ2-2
v_gene: TRBV5-6
CDR3aa: ASSLVHQTGELF

len: 15
j_gene: TRBJ2-5
v_gene: TRBV7-2
CDR3aa: ASSATGLLVYQETQY

len: 18
j_gene: TRBJ2-1
v_gene: TRBV4-3
CDR3aa: ASSPDRERVAGSSYNEQF

len: 12
j_gene: TRBJ2-5
v_gene: TRBV18
CDR3aa: ASSPPGSRETQY

len: 13
j_gene: TRBJ2-1
v_gene: TRBV7-8
CDR3aa: VSSLDGTPYNEQF

len: 11
j_gene: TRBJ1-1
v_gene: TRBV5-1
CDR3aa: ASRLQENTEAF

len: 14
j_gene: TRBJ2-2
v_gene: TRBV4-2
CDR3aa: ASSQPPVGQPGELF

len: 12
j_gene: -
v_gene: TRBV29-1
CDR3aa: SVLQGAMSYEQY

len: 14
j_gene: TRBJ2-1
v_gene: TRBV7-6
CDR3aa: ASSETPPGRGNEQF

len: 13
j_gene: -
v_gene: TRBV7-3
CDR3aa: ASSLVGSGSHEQY

len: 10
j_gene: TRBJ2-7
v_gene: TRBV10-3
CDR3aa: ANSGGGHEQY

len: 11
j_gene: TRBJ2-1
v_gene: TRBV5-6
CDR3aa: ASSPQGLDEQF

len: 13
j_gene: TRBJ2-3
v_gene: TRBV14
CDR3aa: ASSHARGSTDTQY

len: 14
j_gene: TRBJ2-3
v_gene: TRBV7-3
CDR3aa: ASSLTSGRAGDTQY

len: 16
j_gene: TRBJ2-6
v_gene: TRBV5-6
CDR3aa: ASSLASRVSSGANVLT

len: 12
j_gene: TRBJ1-2
v_gene: TRBV7-2
CDR3aa: ASSWTGGAGGYT

len: 13
j_gene: TRBJ2-1
v_gene: TRBV9
CDR3aa: ASSVAGGADNEQF

len: 11
j_gene: TRBJ1-2
v_gene: TRBV29-1
CDR3aa: SVNRAGAYGYT

len: 13
j_gene: TRBJ2-5
v_gene: TRBV5-4
CDR3aa: ASSAARGREETQY

len: 12
j_gene: TRBJ2-3
v_gene: TRBV29-1
CDR3aa: SAKREWGTDTQY

len: 12
j_gene: -
v_gene: TRBV29-1
CDR3aa: SVVMRESAVQQY

len: 12
j_gene: TRBJ2-7
v_gene: TRBV9
CDR3aa: ASSPHRDRYEQY

len: 15
j_gene: TRBJ1-1
v_gene: TRBV14
CDR3aa: ASSQDQGNIISTEAF

len: 13
j_gene: -
v_gene: TRBV11-2
CDR3aa: ASRNWTSGISEQF

len: 14
j_gene: TRBJ1-4
v_gene: TRBV4-1
CDR3aa: ASSHSDRSLREKLF

len: 12
j_gene: TRBJ2-5
v_gene: TRBV3-1
CDR3aa: ASSQVLLQETQY

len: 12
j_gene: TRBJ2-2
v_gene: TRBV20-1
CDR3aa: SARERENTGELF

len: 12
j_gene: TRBJ2-6
v_gene: TRBV10-3
CDR3aa: AIMGGSGANVLT

len: 15
j_gene: -
v_gene: TRBV12-3/TRBV12-4
CDR3aa: ASSKLGQGESSYEQY

len: 12
j_gene: TRBJ1-1
v_gene: TRBV5-1
CDR3aa: ASSIMGGNTEAF

len: 16
j_gene: TRBJ2-6
v_gene: TRBV7-9
CDR3aa: ASSLLAGGPPGANVLT

len: 13
j_gene: TRBJ2-2
v_gene: TRBV12-3/TRBV12-4
CDR3aa: ASSPRGSSTGELF

len: 13
j_gene: TRBJ2-2
v_gene: TRBV4-2
CDR3aa: ASSQEQGGTGELF

len: 11
j_gene: TRBJ1-2
v_gene: TRBV27
CDR3aa: ASTPRGQLGYT

len: 13
j_gene: TRBJ1-4
v_gene: TRBV7-9
CDR3aa: ASDTEGVTNEKLF

len: 12
j_gene: TRBJ1-2
v_gene: TRBV10-3
CDR3aa: AISVIGDNYGYT